These 5 T cell receptor beta chains share one sample of origin, sequenced in a study of blood T cell repertoires in COVID-19. Clones were read by immunoSEQ multiplex PCR, and TCRdb kept only the in-frame ones, dropping some. The table includes approximately 94,000 clones, 80% detected once. Sequencing used peripheral blood. The receptors shown here come from a man between 65 and 85 years old with active or convalescent COVID-19.

The V and J genes are TRBV4-1 and TRBJ2-3; 7 positions agree with TRBD2. This CDR3 spans 16 amino acids. Germline-derived CDR1 and CDR2 are MGHRA and YSYEKL. With V trimmed by 2 bases and J by 1 base, 6 bases remained unmatched. CDR3 nucleotides: TGCGCCAGCAGCCAAACAGCGGGGCCTCGCACAGATACGCAGTATTTT. The encoded protein is CASSQTAGPRTDTQYF.

This chain connects TRBV7-9 to TRBJ1-6; possibly TRBD1 for D (5 bases). There are 14 residues in the CDR3. V lost 2 bases, J lost 7 bases, and 9 bases lay in between. Germline V CDR1 and CDR2: SEHNR, FQNEAQ (reference sequence). DNA of the CDR3: TGTGCCAGCAGCTTACGACAGCCAAATTCACCCCTCCACTTT. This encodes CASSLRQPNSPLHF. Drawing the rest from reference TRBV7-9 and TRBJ1-6, the complete variable domain is DTGVSQNPRHKITKRGQNVTFRCDPISEHNRLYWYRQTLGQGPEFLTYFQNEAQLEKSRLLSDRFSAERPKGSFSTLEIQRTEQGDSAMYLCASSLRQPNSPLHFGNGTRLTVT.

V and J are TRBV5-4 and TRBJ1-4; 7 bases agree with TRBD1. CDR1 SGHNT and CDR2 YYREEE come from the germline V gene (reference sequence). This CDR3 is built from 15 residues. V dropped 4 bases and J dropped 5; count of bases not matched to a gene: 8. The CDR3: CASSLEGQPNEKLFF. CDR3 coding DNA: TGTGCCAGCAGCCTCGAGGGACAGCCCAATGAAAAACTGTTTTTT.

CDR3 DNA: TGTGCCAGCACCAAACAGGGGGCATCTACTTACTCTGGAAACACCATATATTTT. It encodes CASTKQGASTYSGNTIYF. The rearrangement uses TRBV5-4 and TRBJ1-3; 9 bases are a match to TRBD1. This CDR3 is 18 amino acids long. Trimming took 6 bases from V and 0 from J; bases not matched to a gene: 13. The germline CDR1 and CDR2 sequences are SGHNT and YYREEE (reference sequence). Complete variable domain (other parts from reference TRBV5-4 and TRBJ1-3): ETGVTQSPTHLIKTRGQQVTLRCSSQSGHNTVSWYQQALGQGPQFIFQYYREEENGRGNFPPRFSGLQFPNYSSELNVNALELDDSALYLCASTKQGASTYSGNTIYFGEGSWLTVV.

The J gene is TRBJ2-5, the V gene TRBV6-2 or TRBV6-3; 12 positions agree with TRBD1. V trimming: 6 bases; J trimming: 5 bases; junction bases outside the gene matches: 4. The CDR3 length is 14 residues. In germline, CDR1 is MNHEY, CDR2 SVGEGT. The CDR3 reads CASSGTGGGETQYF. CDR3 nucleotides: TGTGCCAGCAGCGGGACAGGGGGCGGGGAGACCCAGTACTTC.